The 25 T cell receptor beta chains in this list originate from one sample, sequenced in a study of quantifying T cell responses using KT2 cells. Study-wide context: cDNA was made from DNase-treated RNA using alpha and beta constant primers.

Each cDNA got a UMI-containing oligo ligated at its 3' end. An equimolar mix of RC1.1 and RC1.2 primed the beta chain across TRBC1 and TRBC2. In TCRdb, the UMI-ligation and nested PCR reads were re-called with MiXCR into one record per CDR3 protein. The table lists about 50,000 distinct CDR3 sequences, around 10% of them singletons. Sample: PBMCs spiked with cells of the T cell clone KT2. Receptors originate from a human donor.

This clonotype occurred a few times. The rearrangement uses TRBV20-1 and TRBJ1-3; the D is unclear. Trimming removed 6 bases at V and 4 bases at J, with 13 bases between. The germline CDR1 and CDR2 sequences are DFQATT and SNEGSKA (reference sequence). This CDR3 region has 13 residues. The CDR3 spells CSASPDGGNTIYF. The CDR3, as DNA: TGCAGTGCCTCTCCGGACGGAGGAAACACCATATATTTT.

Concerning this clonotype: At one end, the junction sequence differs from germline, possibly due to a read error. The CDR3 region is CASSPDRANNEQFF. The CDR3 DNA reads TGTGCTAGCAGCCCAGACAGGGCTAACAATGAGCAGTTCTTC. This chain uses TRBV7-7 with TRBJ2-1, with TRBD1 identical over 7 bases. CDR1 and CDR2 (germline): SSHAT, FNYEAQ (reference sequence). CDR3 length equals 14 residues.

This clonotype has only a few counts. The chain couples TRBV6-6 to TRBJ1-5; D is unclear. The V end lost 6 bases, the J end lost 2 bases, and 11 bases lay between the germline ends. This CDR3 comprises 14 residues. Germline V gives CDR1 MNHNY, CDR2 SVGAGI (reference sequence). DNA of the CDR3: TGTGCCAGCAGATACCCGGGCGGCAATCAGCCCCAGCATTTT. Amino acid sequence: CASRYPGGNQPQHF.

The gene calls are TRBV13 and TRBJ1-1; a possible D gene is TRBD1 (5 bases). CDR3 length: 12 residues. The V end lost 5 bases, the J end lost 4 bases, and 8 bases lay between the germline ends. CDR1 is PRHDT, CDR2 FYEKMQ, per germline (reference sequence). The DNA for the CDR3 is TGTGCCAGCAGCAACCAGGGCACTGAAGCTTTCTTT. Translated, it gives CASSNQGTEAFF.

This sequence joins TRBV12-3 or TRBV12-4 and TRBJ2-5; TRBD2 matches 14 bases. V gave up 6 bases and J gave up 5 bases; unmatched junction bases: 8. CDR3 length: 16 residues. The CDR3 is CASSPGLAGGPETQYF. Written as DNA, the CDR3 is TGTGCCAGCAGCCCTGGACTAGCGGGGGGCCCGGAGACCCAGTACTTC.

This clonotype was detected a few times. The chain is built from TRBV29-1 and TRBJ1-1, with D possibly TRBD1 on 5 matching bases. Deletions cut 4 bases from V and 5 bases from J, with 14 bases between. CDR3 length equals 13 residues. Germline lookup yields CDR1 SQVTM and CDR2 ANQGSEA. DNA of the CDR3: TGCAGCGTTGTGGTCGGGGCTGGGACTGAAGCTTTCTTT. Its protein is CSVVVGAGTEAFF.

The chain recombines TRBV7-2 with TRBJ1-1; the D is unclear. The germline gives CDR1 SGHTA, CDR2 FQGNSA. The CDR3 extends over 14 amino acids. Trimming removed 2 bases from V and 1 base from J, with 8 bases in between. The CDR3 is CASSLIDGNTEAFF. The CDR3 DNA reads TGTGCCAGCAGCTTAATAGACGGGAACACTGAAGCTTTCTTT.

This clonotype occurred many times. The chain employs TRBV5-4 and TRBJ2-5, with TRBD1 as a possible D gene (6 bases). There are 12 residues in the CDR3. Germline values: CDR1 SGHNT, CDR2 YYREEE (reference sequence). V lost 5 bases and J 3 bases, leaving 8 bases between the germline ends. In DNA form, the CDR3 reads TGTGCCAGCAGGTCAGGGGAAGAGACCCAGTACTTC. Amino acids: CASRSGEETQYF.

This sequence joins TRBV30 and TRBJ1-4; D is unresolved. This CDR3 has 14 residues. Germline CDR1 and CDR2: GTSNPN and SVGIG (reference sequence). Trimming took 1 base from V and 0 from J, leaving 6 bases between them. CDR3 DNA sequence: TGTGCCTGGAGTGGGCAAACAACTAATGAAAAACTGTTTTTT. Encoded protein: CAWSGQTTNEKLFF.

The rearrangement links TRBV12-3 or TRBV12-4 to TRBJ1-1, with no clear D. The CDR3 extends over 12 amino acids. Between the trimmed V and J ends, which lost 5 bases and 11 bases, there was a span of 15 bases. CDR3 sequence (DNA): TGTGCCAGCAGTCCTAACAAGGAGGTCGCTTTCTTT. Translated, it gives CASSPNKEVAFF.

This clonotype was seen more than once but under ten times. This chain links TRBV27 with TRBJ2-2; D perhaps matches TRBD1 (5 bases). The CDR3 runs to 15 residues. Germline lookup yields CDR1 MNHEY and CDR2 SMNVEV (reference sequence). With 4 bases removed from V and 5 bases from J, the gap between germline ends came to 14 bases. Here the CDR3 reads CASSSVQAPTGELFF. Here the CDR3 DNA reads TGTGCCAGCAGTTCGGTACAGGCCCCTACCGGGGAGCTGTTTTTT.

This chain links TRBV3-1 with TRBJ2-7, with 7 bases identical to TRBD1. The CDR3 has 14 residues. The ends lost 0 bases at V and 1 base at J; junction bases unmatched: 0. From germline, CDR1 is LGHDT and CDR2 YNNKEL (reference sequence). The CDR3 loop is CASSQEGQSYEQYF. CDR3 DNA sequence: TGTGCCAGCAGCCAAGAGGGACAGTCCTACGAGCAGTACTTC.

This clonotype was picked up a small number of times. V usage is TRBV2 and J usage is TRBJ2-7; weak D call: TRBD1 (5 bases). The CDR3 totals 13 residues. Germline-derived CDR1 and CDR2 are SNHLY and FYNNEI. V lost 1 base and J 8 bases, leaving 12 bases between the germline ends. In nucleotides, the CDR3 is TGTGCCAGCAGTGAAGTTCAGGGCAATCAGCAGTACTTC. As protein: CASSEVQGNQQYF. The entire variable domain, with the rest obtained from reference TRBV2 and TRBJ2-7, is as follows: EPEVTQTPSHQVTQMGQEVILRCVPISNHLYFYWYRQILGQKVEFLVSFYNNEISEKSEIFDDQFSVERPDGSNFTLKIRSTKLEDSAMYFCASSEVQGNQQYFGPGTRLTVT.

The rearrangement uses TRBV3-1 and TRBJ1-1; perhaps TRBD1 as D (5 bases). Germline V CDR1 and CDR2: LGHDT, YNNKEL (reference sequence). V was cut by 3 bases and J by 4 bases, with 21 bases left in between. This CDR3 spans 17 amino acids. The CDR3 spells CASSHTSGNPGGTEAFF. CDR3 bases: TGTGCCAGCAGCCACACATCCGGGAACCCCGGGGGCACTGAAGCTTTCTTT.

Many counts were recorded for this clonotype. This rearrangement joins TRBV15 to TRBJ1-5; 8 bases agree with TRBD1. CDR3 length: 16 residues. Looked up from germline, CDR1 is LNHNV and CDR2 is YYDKDF (reference sequence). The V and J ends lost 0 bases and 3 bases, in that order; junction bases with no gene match: 4. CDR3 in DNA: TGTGCCACCAGCAGAGATGGACAGGGCCCCAATCAGCCCCAGCATTTT. Protein: CATSRDGQGPNQPQHF.

A few counts support this clonotype. The gene calls are TRBV5-1 and TRBJ1-1, with D maybe TRBD1 (6 bases). Germline CDR1 is SGHRS and CDR2 is YFSETQ. With 5 bases removed from V and 5 bases from J, the gap between germline ends came to 16 bases. The CDR3 consists of 14 residues. CDR3 bases: TGCGCCAGCAGAGGACAGCCATCAGGGACTGAAGCTTTCTTT. It encodes CASRGQPSGTEAFF.

The table lists this clonotype with a few counts. The rearrangement joins TRBV7-9 to TRBJ2-1, with 15 bases aligning to TRBD2. Trimming at V came to 5 bases and at J to 9 bases, leaving 5 bases not matched to a gene. The CDR3 consists of 15 residues. CDR1 SEHNR and CDR2 FQNEAQ come from the germline V gene (reference sequence). The CDR3 is CASSRGLAGGIEQFF. CDR3 bases: TGTGCCAGCAGCCGAGGACTAGCGGGAGGGATTGAGCAGTTCTTC.

The chain joins TRBV2 to TRBJ2-5; maybe TRBD2 (7 bases). V was trimmed by 2 bases and J by 5 bases, leaving 21 bases between them. Per germline, CDR1 SNHLY and CDR2 FYNNEI. There are 17 residues in the CDR3. The CDR3 nucleotides are TGTGCCAGCAGTGAAATAGAGCTTGAGGGGGGGGGCGAGACCCAGTACTTC. Translation: CASSEIELEGGGETQYF.

The chain joins TRBV11-2 to TRBJ1-6; TRBD1 agrees at 11 bases. V was clipped by 5 bases and J by 10 bases; unmatched bases: 13. Per germline, CDR1 SGHAT and CDR2 FQNNGV. The CDR3 loop spans 17 amino acids. The CDR3 sequence is CASSRTRGQGAGSPLHF. In DNA form, the CDR3 reads TGTGCCAGCAGCCGGACCCGAGGACAGGGGGCCGGGTCACCCCTCCACTTT.

This clonotype was seen many times. The chain recombines TRBV20-1 with TRBJ2-3; TRBD2 matches at 11 bases. The CDR3 spans 15 residues. Germline assignment: CDR1 DFQATT and CDR2 SNEGSKA (reference sequence). V was pared by 3 bases and J by 6 bases, with 8 bases of the junction left unmatched. The CDR3 region is CSASATSGVRDTQYF. CDR3 in DNA: TGCAGTGCTAGCGCGACTAGCGGGGTTAGGGATACGCAGTATTTT.

The chain combines TRBV5-1 with TRBJ1-5; no reliable D call. Per germline, CDR1 SGHRS and CDR2 YFSETQ. CDR3 length: 13 amino acids. Trimming pared 0 bases from V and 6 bases from J, leaving 7 bases between. CDR3 sequence (DNA): TGCGCCAGCAGCTTGGACGTGTTTCAGCCCCAGCATTTT. Translation: CASSLDVFQPQHF.

V gene TRBV4-1 combines with J gene TRBJ2-5; D could derive from TRBD1 or TRBD2 (5 bases each). This CDR3 comprises 13 residues. Germline V gives CDR1 MGHRA, CDR2 YSYEKL. The germline V and J ends were trimmed by 3 bases and 1 base, with 6 bases remaining between them. The CDR3 sequence is CASSQGVQETQYF. CDR3 DNA sequence: TGCGCCAGCAGCCAGGGGGTCCAAGAGACCCAGTACTTC.

This rearrangement joins TRBV20-1 to TRBJ2-5, with TRBD2 matching 11 bases. Per the germline V gene, CDR1 is DFQATT and CDR2 is SNEGSKA (reference sequence). The CDR3 has 16 amino acids. V was pared by 0 bases and J by 5 bases, with 8 bases of the junction left unmatched. DNA for the CDR3: TGCAGTGCTAGAGATATAGCGGGAGGGGGTCAGGAGACCCAGTACTTC. This encodes CSARDIAGGGQETQYF.

This chain connects TRBV5-4 to TRBJ1-2; 8 bases map to TRBD1. From germline, CDR1 is SGHNT and CDR2 YYREEE (reference sequence). The CDR3 is 15 residues long. J gave up 1 base and V 4 bases, and 6 bases lay outside the gene matches. CDR3 DNA: TGTGCCAGCAGCCATGGGACAGGAGTTAACTATGGCTACACCTTC. This encodes CASSHGTGVNYGYTF. Together with reference TRBV5-4 and TRBJ1-2, the CDR3 gives the full variable domain: ETGVTQSPTHLIKTRGQQVTLRCSSQSGHNTVSWYQQALGQGPQFIFQYYREEENGRGNFPPRFSGLQFPNYSSELNVNALELDDSALYLCASSHGTGVNYGYTFGSGTRLTVV.

The chain employs TRBV18 and TRBJ2-3; TRBD2 aligns across 9 bases. Germline V gene sequence: CDR1 KGHSH, CDR2 LQKENI. This CDR3 has 16 residues. V lost 2 bases to trimming and J lost 2 bases; unmatched junction nucleotides: 5. CDR3 nucleotide sequence: TGTGCCAGCTCACCAAGGTTAGCGGGGGCCACAGATACGCAGTATTTT. Its translation is CASSPRLAGATDTQYF.